This T cell receptor (beta chain) emerged from a study of beta chain features in type 1 diabetes. This clone occurred a few times. What was sequenced were expressed TCRB transcripts, since all of the isolated RNA had been reverse transcribed. Generated by immunoSEQ multiplex PCR, the TCRdb table keeps only in-frame clones and is missing some. The top ten hold 4% of the sample, which has around 250,000 clones, 25% to 30% seen once. Sequencing was carried out using central memory CD4+ T cells from blood. The receptor was derived from a man aged 30 to 45 in good health.

The CDR3 sequence is CASSTPRGGEQYF. The CDR3, as DNA: TGTGCCAGCAGTACCCCCAGGGGGGGCGAGCAGTACTTC. The chain is built from TRBV27 and TRBJ2-7; D possibly uses TRBD1 or TRBD2 (7 bases each). The V gene lost 5 bases and the J gene lost 6 bases, with 14 bases spanning the gap. The germline gives CDR1 MNHEY, CDR2 SMNVEV (reference sequence). The CDR3 has 13 amino acids.